This record concerns one TCR beta chain sequence. What it binds is unknown. This record belongs to a study of OX40 agonist ivuxolimab in advanced cancers. At the level of the study: The dose-escalation cohort had hepatocellular carcinoma, melanoma, renal cell or head and neck cancer. Study-level points and caveats: Normalized expansion of T-cell clones was also low for some nonresponders.

Clones were read by immunoSEQ multiplex PCR, and TCRdb kept only the in-frame ones, dropping some. This repertoire shows approximately 69,000 clones, about 80% found once; its top ten account for under 2.5%. The clonotype was recovered from an adult with an advanced solid tumor such as melanoma, head and neck, liver or kidney cancer. Sequencing used CD4+ or CD8+ T cells sorted from blood, obtained in a trial of the OX40 agonist ivuxolimab.

CDR3 residues: CASSPWDSSYEQYF. The DNA of the CDR3 is TGTGCCAGCAGCCCCTGGGACAGCTCCTACGAGCAGTACTTC. The chain links TRBV27 to TRBJ2-7, with TRBD1 matching 7 bases. V was clipped by 6 bases and J by 0 bases; unmatched bases: 5. The CDR3 is 14 amino acids. The V gene's germline CDR1 is MNHEY and CDR2 SMNVEV (reference sequence).